These T cell receptor beta chains were read from a single sample in a study of blood T cell repertoires in COVID-19. Clones were sequenced by immunoSEQ multiplex PCR, and TCRdb holds only the in-frame ones, with some missing. The data show roughly 84,000 clones, about four fifths seen once. The sequenced sample was peripheral blood. The source is a woman of 80 years or more with acute or convalescent COVID-19. Each CDR3 is given with its conserved first and last residue. D genes are given only for firm matches.

D: TRBD1; V: TRBV9; CDR3: CASMGQGARGYTF
D: NA; V: TRBV7-2; CDR3: CASSLGRNNEKLFF
D: NA; V: TRBV28; CDR3: CALQSNSYEQYF
D: NA; V: TRBV5-4; CDR3: CASSFGGTYEQYF
D: TRBD1; V: TRBV25-1; CDR3: CASSDGQGGTEAFF
D: TRBD2; V: TRBV27; CDR3: CASRTSGGLTYEQYF
D: TRBD2; V: TRBV27; CDR3: CASRQAGGPREQYF
D: NA; V: TRBV7-2; CDR3: CASSPTSPAYNEQFF
D: NA; V: TRBV3-1/TRBV3-2; CDR3: CASSQGWTDQPQHF
D: NA; V: TRBV20-1; CDR3: CSARLQNGYTF
D: NA; V: TRBV9; CDR3: CASSAGSGTQYF
D: NA; V: TRBV6-1; CDR3: CASSEDWYEQYF
D: TRBD2; V: TRBV7-9; CDR3: CASSLLAGKETQYF
D: TRBD1; V: TRBV2; CDR3: CASSGTGSSYNSPLHF
D: TRBD1; V: TRBV10-3; CDR3: CAISESWGDRGGYEQYF
D: NA; V: TRBV29-1; CDR3: CSVEVGRNTEAFF
D: NA; V: TRBV7-9; CDR3: CASSLFAGLNTEAFF
D: NA; V: TRBV5-8; CDR3: CASSPRTDYYGYTF
D: NA; V: TRBV6-5; CDR3: CASSYSRGQGTEAFF
D: TRBD2; V: TRBV5-1; CDR3: CASSLGLAGGGTDTQYF
D: TRBD1; V: TRBV6-2/TRBV6-3; CDR3: CASSSTGVGSPLHF
D: NA; V: TRBV7-2; CDR3: CASSLASSGGYTF